This T cell receptor beta chain is drawn from a study of blood T cell repertoires in COVID-19. Libraries were prepared by immunoSEQ multiplex PCR; TCRdb keeps only in-frame clonotypes and omits some of them. The sample records about 210,000 clones, around three quarters being singletons. This clone was seen once. This receptor was identified in a woman in her seventies with acute or convalescent COVID-19. Material for sequencing was peripheral blood.

CDR3 coding DNA: TGCAGCGTTGATGAACTAGCGGGGGGGCCGGAGACCCAGTACTTC. This codes for CSVDELAGGPETQYF. The gene calls are TRBV29-1 and TRBJ2-5, with 13 bases fitting TRBD2. Germline CDR1 reads SQVTM; CDR2 reads ANQGSEA. Trimming at V came to 3 bases and at J to 5 bases, leaving 6 bases not matched to a gene. The CDR3 has 15 residues.